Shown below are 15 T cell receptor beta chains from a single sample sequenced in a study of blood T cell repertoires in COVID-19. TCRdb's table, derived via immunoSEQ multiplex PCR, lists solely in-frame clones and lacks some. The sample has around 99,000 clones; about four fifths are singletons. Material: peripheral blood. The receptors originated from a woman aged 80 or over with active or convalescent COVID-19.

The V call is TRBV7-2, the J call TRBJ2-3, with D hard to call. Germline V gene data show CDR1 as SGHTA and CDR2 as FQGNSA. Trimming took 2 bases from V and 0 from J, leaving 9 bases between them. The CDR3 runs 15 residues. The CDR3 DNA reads TGTGCCAGCAGCTTACGGAGACGAAGCACAGATACGCAGTATTTT. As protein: CASSLRRRSTDTQYF.

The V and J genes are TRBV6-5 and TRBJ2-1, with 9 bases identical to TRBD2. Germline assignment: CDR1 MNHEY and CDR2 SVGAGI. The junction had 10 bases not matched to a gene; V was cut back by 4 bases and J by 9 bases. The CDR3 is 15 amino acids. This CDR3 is CASSSAGLAGTEQFF. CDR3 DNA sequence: TGTGCCAGCAGTTCCGCCGGGCTAGCGGGAACTGAGCAGTTCTTC.

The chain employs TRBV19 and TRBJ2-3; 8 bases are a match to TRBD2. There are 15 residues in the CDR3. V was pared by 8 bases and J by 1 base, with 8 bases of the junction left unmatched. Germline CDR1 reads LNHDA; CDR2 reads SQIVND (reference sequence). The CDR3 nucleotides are TGTGCCAGTCAATCAACTAGCGGCCGCACAGATACGCAGTATTTT. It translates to CASQSTSGRTDTQYF.

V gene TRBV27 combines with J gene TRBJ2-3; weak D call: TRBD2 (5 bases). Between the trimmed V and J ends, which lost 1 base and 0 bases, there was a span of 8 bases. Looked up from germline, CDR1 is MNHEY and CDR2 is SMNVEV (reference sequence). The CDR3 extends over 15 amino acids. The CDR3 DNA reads TGTGCCAGCAGTTTATATCGCGGGAGCACAGATACGCAGTATTTT. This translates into CASSLYRGSTDTQYF.

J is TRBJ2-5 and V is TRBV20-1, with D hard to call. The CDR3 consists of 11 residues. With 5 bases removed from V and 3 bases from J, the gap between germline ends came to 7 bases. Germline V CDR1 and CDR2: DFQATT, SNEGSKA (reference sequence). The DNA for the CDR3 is TGCAGTGCTTACAAGAAAGAGACCCAGTACTTC. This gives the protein CSAYKKETQYF.

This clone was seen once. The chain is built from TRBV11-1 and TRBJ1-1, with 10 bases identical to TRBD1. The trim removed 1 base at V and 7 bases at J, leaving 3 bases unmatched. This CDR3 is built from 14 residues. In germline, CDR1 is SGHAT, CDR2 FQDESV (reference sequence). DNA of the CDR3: TGTGCCAGCAGCTTAGGGGACAGGGGCGTTGAAGCTTTCTTT. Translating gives CASSLGDRGVEAFF.

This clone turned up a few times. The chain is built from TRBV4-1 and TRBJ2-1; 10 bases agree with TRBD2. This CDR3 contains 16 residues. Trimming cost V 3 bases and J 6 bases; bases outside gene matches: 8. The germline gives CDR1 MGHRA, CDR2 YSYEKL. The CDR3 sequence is CASSHYEREGVNEQFF. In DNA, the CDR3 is TGCGCCAGCAGCCATTACGAGCGGGAGGGGGTCAATGAGCAGTTCTTC.

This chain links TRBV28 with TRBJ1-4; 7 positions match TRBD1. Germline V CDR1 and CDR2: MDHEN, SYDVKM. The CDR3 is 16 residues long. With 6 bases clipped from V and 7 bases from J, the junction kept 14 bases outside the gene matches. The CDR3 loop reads CASSRPKQGRGEKLFF. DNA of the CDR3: TGTGCCAGCAGCCGACCCAAACAGGGGCGAGGTGAAAAACTGTTTTTT. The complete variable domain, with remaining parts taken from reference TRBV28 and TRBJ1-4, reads DVKVTQSSRYLVKRTGEKVFLECVQDMDHENMFWYRQDPGLGLRLIYFSYDVKMKEKGDIPEGYSVSREKKERFSLILESASTNQTSMYLCASSRPKQGRGEKLFFGSGTQLSVL.

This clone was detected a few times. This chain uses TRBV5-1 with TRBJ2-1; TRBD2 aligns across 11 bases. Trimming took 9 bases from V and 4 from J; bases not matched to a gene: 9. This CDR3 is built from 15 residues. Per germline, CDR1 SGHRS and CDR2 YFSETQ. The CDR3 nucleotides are TGCGCCACTCACCCCGGGACTAGCGGATACAATGAGCAGTTCTTC. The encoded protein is CATHPGTSGYNEQFF.

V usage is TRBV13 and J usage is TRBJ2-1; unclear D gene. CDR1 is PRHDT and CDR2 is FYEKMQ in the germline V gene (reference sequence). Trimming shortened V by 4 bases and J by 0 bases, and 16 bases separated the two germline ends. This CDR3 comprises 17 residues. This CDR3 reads CASSSVTPRSSYNEQFF. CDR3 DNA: TGTGCCAGCAGCTCCGTTACGCCCCGTAGCTCCTACAATGAGCAGTTCTTC.

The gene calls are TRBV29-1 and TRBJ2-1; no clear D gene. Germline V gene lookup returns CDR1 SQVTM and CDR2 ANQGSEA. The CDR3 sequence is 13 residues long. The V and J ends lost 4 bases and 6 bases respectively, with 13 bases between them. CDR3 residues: CSVGPHYTNEQFF. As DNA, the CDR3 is TGCAGCGTTGGGCCCCACTACACCAATGAGCAGTTCTTC.

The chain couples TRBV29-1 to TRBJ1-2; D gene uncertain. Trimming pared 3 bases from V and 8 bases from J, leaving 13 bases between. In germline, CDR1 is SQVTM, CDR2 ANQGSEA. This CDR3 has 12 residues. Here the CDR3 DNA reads TGCAGCGTTGATCGGGGTGTGAGGGGCTACACCTTC. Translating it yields CSVDRGVRGYTF.

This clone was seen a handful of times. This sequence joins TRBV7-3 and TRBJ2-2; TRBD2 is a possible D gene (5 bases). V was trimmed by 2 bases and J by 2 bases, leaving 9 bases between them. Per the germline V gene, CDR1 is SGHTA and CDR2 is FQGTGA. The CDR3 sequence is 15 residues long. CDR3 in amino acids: CASSLGRVNTGELFF. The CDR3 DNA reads TGTGCCAGCAGCTTAGGGCGGGTCAACACCGGGGAGCTGTTTTTT.

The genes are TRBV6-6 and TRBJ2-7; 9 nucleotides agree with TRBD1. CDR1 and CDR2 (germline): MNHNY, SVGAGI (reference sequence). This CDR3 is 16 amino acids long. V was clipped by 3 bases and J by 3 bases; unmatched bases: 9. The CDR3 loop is CASSYTGGAFRYEQYF. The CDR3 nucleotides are TGTGCCAGCAGTTATACAGGGGGCGCGTTTCGCTACGAGCAGTACTTC.

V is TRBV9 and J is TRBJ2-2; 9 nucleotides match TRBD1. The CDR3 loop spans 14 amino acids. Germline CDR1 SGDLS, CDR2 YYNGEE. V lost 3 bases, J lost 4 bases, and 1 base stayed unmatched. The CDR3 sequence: CASSATGGTGELFF. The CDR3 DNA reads TGTGCCAGCAGCGCGACAGGGGGCACCGGGGAGCTGTTTTTT.